The TCR beta chain under discussion was sequenced for a study of response to subunit inactivated influenza vaccine. Study-wide results and caveats: That few new T cells are recruited by each seasonal influenza vaccination was the authors' suggestion.

TCRdb re-called the RT-PCR reads through MiXCR, storing one row per CDR3 protein. Of over 800,000 distinct CDR3 sequences in the sample, roughly 20% were seen once. Only a few counts were recorded for this clonotype. The antigen is undetermined. The origin of this receptor is a man aged 45-60 years who received an inactivated influenza vaccine. Sequencing was performed on PBMCs from blood, taken more than 4 days after vaccination.

CDR3 DNA sequence: TGTGCCAGCAGCTCTGGGAGGCAGACCCAGTACTTC. It codes for CASSSGRQTQYF. This rearrangement joins TRBV7-2 to TRBJ2-5, with TRBD2 as a possible D gene (6 bases). This CDR3 is 12 amino acids long. Trimming shortened V by 4 bases and J by 6 bases, and 9 bases separated the two germline ends. Germline V gives CDR1 SGHTA, CDR2 FQGNSA.